Below, 4 T cell receptor beta chains from the same sample are listed, as sequenced in a study of memory CD4+ T cells and cytomegalovirus serostatus. Assay: immunoSEQ multiplex PCR; the TCRdb copy retains only in-frame clones and omits some. The sample comprises approximately 74,000 clones, about 75% of which are singletons, and about 4.3% rests with the top ten. The sort gate was single viable CD3+CD4+CD8-CD45RO+ cells for memory CD4+ T cells. Source material: memory CD4+ T cells from blood. The origin of the receptors is an adult in good health and CMV-seropositive.

The chain links TRBV19 to TRBJ2-3; the D gene is possibly TRBD2 (5 bases). The CDR3 contains 12 residues. V was clipped by 7 bases and J by 7 bases, with 12 bases between them. Looked up from germline, CDR1 is LNHDA and CDR2 is SQIVND (reference sequence). In nucleotides, the CDR3 is TGTGCCAGTAACGGTGAGGGCTATACGCAGTATTTT. It is translated as CASNGEGYTQYF.

The V and J genes are TRBV19 and TRBJ1-6; D may be TRBD1 (5 bases). V gave up 1 base and J gave up 8 bases, with 6 bases separating them. The CDR3 is 13 amino acids. Looked up from germline, CDR1 is LNHDA and CDR2 is SQIVND (reference sequence). CDR3 sequence: CASSIATDSPLHF. CDR3 DNA: TGTGCCAGTAGTATAGCGACAGATTCACCCCTCCACTTT.

The rearrangement joins TRBV7-2 to TRBJ2-5; no definite D call. The ends were cut back, 1 base at V and 4 bases at J, with 13 bases in the middle. The CDR3 is made up of 15 amino acids. Germline loops: CDR1 SGHTA, CDR2 FQGNSA. The CDR3 loop is CASSLVVSRGETQYF. Here the CDR3 DNA reads TGTGCCAGCAGCTTAGTGGTGTCCCGTGGAGAGACCCAGTACTTC.

The chain carries TRBV29-1 and TRBJ2-2, with TRBD1 matching over 12 bases. Germline V gives CDR1 SQVTM, CDR2 ANQGSEA. V dropped 6 bases and J dropped 8; count of bases not matched to a gene: 7. CDR3 length equals 14 residues. The CDR3 bases are TGCAGCGTACCGGGACAGGGGGCGAGGGGGGAGCTGTTTTTT. Protein product: CSVPGQGARGELFF.